This T cell receptor (beta chain) was sequenced for a study of blood T cell repertoires in COVID-19. The overall study: The United States, Italy and Spain supplied acute and convalescent COVID-19 samples. The cDNA or gDNA used as material had been derived from T cells, B-cell-depleted T cells, or PBMCs.

Per germline, CDR1 MDHEN and CDR2 SYDVKM. The CDR3 is made up of 15 amino acids. V was cut by 4 bases and J by 5 bases, with 15 bases left in between. Profiling relied on immunoSEQ multiplex PCR, and the TCRdb table lists in-frame clones only, not all of them. The table has tens of thousands of clones, roughly 84% seen once. This clone has only one observation. Source material: peripheral blood. This receptor was obtained from a man aged 55 to 69 with COVID-19, enrolled during active disease. V usage is TRBV28 and J usage is TRBJ1-5; a possible D gene is TRBD1 (6 bases). CDR3 loop: CASSSLPTGDQPQHF. As DNA, the CDR3 is TGTGCCAGCAGTTCCCTTCCGACAGGAGATCAGCCCCAGCATTTT. Full variable domain (missing parts from reference TRBV28 and TRBJ1-5): DVKVTQSSRYLVKRTGEKVFLECVQDMDHENMFWYRQDPGLGLRLIYFSYDVKMKEKGDIPEGYSVSREKKERFSLILESASTNQTSMYLCASSSLPTGDQPQHFGDGTRLSIL.